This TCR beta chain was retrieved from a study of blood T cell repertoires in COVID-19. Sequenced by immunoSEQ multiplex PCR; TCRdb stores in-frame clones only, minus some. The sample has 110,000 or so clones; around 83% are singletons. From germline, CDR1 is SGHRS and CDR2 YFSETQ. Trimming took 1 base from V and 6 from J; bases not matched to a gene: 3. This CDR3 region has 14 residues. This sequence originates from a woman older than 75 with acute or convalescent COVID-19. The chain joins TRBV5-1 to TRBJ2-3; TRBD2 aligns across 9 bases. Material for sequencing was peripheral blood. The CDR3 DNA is TGCGCCAGCAGCTTGTTAGCGGGAGAGGATACGCAGTATTTT. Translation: CASSLLAGEDTQYF. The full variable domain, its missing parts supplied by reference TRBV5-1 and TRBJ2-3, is KAGVTQTPRYLIKTRGQQVTLSCSPISGHRSVSWYQQTPGQGLQFLFEYFSETQRNKGNFPGRFSGRQFSNSRSEMNVSTLELGDSALYLCASSLLAGEDTQYFGPGTRLTVL.